The following is a T cell receptor (beta chain) sequence with its context. The sample belongs to a study of blood T cell repertoires in COVID-19. Across the study: Sources were T cells, B-cell-depleted T cells, or PBMCs; the material itself was cDNA or gDNA.

Here immunoSEQ multiplex PCR was the method, and the copy in TCRdb shows in-frame clones only, minus some. The data show roughly 130,000 clones, with 70% to 85% seen just once and approximately 5% held by the top ten. The trim removed 2 bases at V and 6 bases at J, leaving 9 bases unmatched. CDR1 is MNHEY and CDR2 is SVGAGI in the germline V gene. The CDR3 is 16 amino acids. The sequence came from a woman aged 70-85 years with acute or convalescent COVID-19. J is TRBJ2-2 and V is TRBV6-5; 7 positions agree with TRBD1. The specimen was peripheral blood. CDR3 sequence: CASSYSAGGIAGELFF. CDR3 in DNA: TGTGCCAGCAGTTACAGCGCAGGGGGAATCGCCGGGGAGCTGTTTTTT.